The next 24 T cell receptor beta chains were all read from a single sample in a study of T cells in Graves' hyperthyroidism and ophthalmopathy. The source material, RNA transcripts, was used to amplify TCR beta CDR3 regions. During a first-round RT-PCR of the TCR CDR3, the HTBI primer set was used. TCRdb called the multiplex PCR reads again in MiXCR, with one record for every CDR3 protein. The sample holds roughly 500,000 distinct CDR3 sequences, just over 45% seen once. Material for sequencing was peripheral blood or thyroid tissue (not recorded which). Receptors originate from an adult woman with Graves' disease, either hyperthyroidism or ophthalmopathy (not recorded which).

This chain joins TRBV20-1 and TRBJ2-3; D uncertain. With 6 bases removed from V and 8 bases from J, the gap between germline ends came to 12 bases. The CDR3 is 11 residues long. The germline V gene encodes CDR1 DFQATT and CDR2 SNEGSKA (reference sequence). The CDR3 region is CSAPISGTQYF. CDR3 nucleotides: TGCAGTGCCCCCATATCGGGTACGCAGTATTTT.

The V and J genes are TRBV7-9 and TRBJ1-2, with D perhaps TRBD1 (6 bases). The CDR3 length is 15 residues. Germline V gene lookup returns CDR1 SEHNR and CDR2 FQNEAQ (reference sequence). The V and J ends lost 6 bases and 8 bases respectively, with 22 bases between them. CDR3 in amino acids: CASRLTRGEGGGYTF. CDR3 coding DNA: TGTGCCAGCAGGTTGACGAGGGGTGAAGGGGGAGGCTACACCTTC.

With respect to this clonotype: The junction shows a germline mismatch at one end, possibly a read error. The chain employs TRBV7-9 and TRBJ1-1, with D possibly matching TRBD1 (5 bases). The CDR3 sequence is 12 residues long. Germline CDR1 and CDR2: SEHNR and FQNEAQ (reference sequence). The CDR3: CASSWDRYRAFF. CDR3 nucleotides: TGCGCCAGCAGCTGGGACCGGTATAGGGCTTTCTTT.

The chain employs TRBV20-1 and TRBJ1-6; TRBD1 matches at 7 bases. CDR1 and CDR2 (germline): DFQATT, SNEGSKA (reference sequence). J lost 5 bases, V lost 4 bases, and 5 bases had no gene match. CDR3 length: 14 residues. CDR3 protein: CSATRQGNNSPLHF. Written as DNA, the CDR3 is TGCAGTGCTACCCGACAGGGCAATAATTCACCCCTCCACTTT.

The chain links TRBV25-1 to TRBJ1-1; D might be TRBD1 (6 bases). Germline-derived CDR1 and CDR2 are MGHDK and SYGVNS. The CDR3 loop spans 15 amino acids. The V end lost 1 base, the J end lost 4 bases, and 13 bases lay between the germline ends. The CDR3 nucleotides are TGTGCCAGCAGTGAATTTGGGGGCTGGCGCACTGAAGCTTTCTTT. Translating it yields CASSEFGGWRTEAFF. The whole variable domain, filled in from reference TRBV25-1 and TRBJ1-1, reads EADIYQTPRYLVIGTGKKITLECSQTMGHDKMYWYQQDPGMELHLIHYSYGVNSTEKGDLSSESTVSRIRTEHFPLTLESARPSHTSQYLCASSEFGGWRTEAFFGQGTRLTVV.

The sample holds many counts of this clonotype. J is TRBJ1-1 and V is TRBV3-1, with 8 bases lining up with TRBD1. This CDR3 spans 15 amino acids. In germline, CDR1 is LGHDT, CDR2 YNNKEL (reference sequence). Trimming at V came to 5 bases and at J to 7 bases, leaving 12 bases not matched to a gene. CDR3 sequence: CASSNRDRSLGEAFF. The DNA for the CDR3 is TGTGCCAGCAGCAACCGGGACAGGAGCCTGGGTGAAGCTTTCTTT.

The count of this clonotype is one. In DNA, the CDR3 is TGTGCCACCAGCAGAGAAAGCGGGACCAAGACCCAGTACTTC. Its protein product is CATSRESGTKTQYF. This chain connects TRBV15 to TRBJ2-5; 7 bases are a match to TRBD2. The CDR3 totals 14 residues. V was clipped by 0 bases and J by 6 bases; unmatched bases: 4. Looked up from germline, CDR1 is LNHNV and CDR2 is YYDKDF (reference sequence).

The V call is TRBV10-3, the J call TRBJ2-6; TRBD2 might be the D (6 bases). The germline CDR1 and CDR2 sequences are ENHRY and SYGVKD. Between the trimmed V and J ends, which lost 6 bases and 2 bases, there was a span of 8 bases. The CDR3 extends over 14 amino acids. Here the CDR3 DNA reads TGTGCCATCAGGGGGGGAGCTGGGGCCAACGTCCTGACTTTC. Translated: CAIRGGAGANVLTF.

The chain has TRBV30 and TRBJ1-2; the D is unclear. Germline values: CDR1 GTSNPN, CDR2 SVGIG (reference sequence). The CDR3 runs to 13 residues. V lost 5 bases, J lost 0 bases, and 10 bases lay in between. Written as DNA, the CDR3 is TGTGCCTGGCTCCAGTCAGCTAACTATGGCTACACCTTC. Protein sequence: CAWLQSANYGYTF.

This clonotype was seen more than once but under ten times. The chain uses TRBV19 and TRBJ2-6; no clear D. Trimming left V 5 bases short and J 4 bases short, with 9 bases between. There are 14 residues in the CDR3. Germline-derived CDR1 and CDR2 are LNHDA and SQIVND (reference sequence). The CDR3 loop is CASSPALGANVLTF. DNA for the CDR3: TGTGCCAGTAGTCCGGCTCTCGGGGCCAACGTCCTGACTTTC.

This clonotype was observed at least ten times. This rearrangement joins TRBV27 to TRBJ2-5, with D unclear. From germline, CDR1 is MNHEY and CDR2 SMNVEV (reference sequence). The CDR3 has 13 amino acids. Trimming stripped 6 bases from V and 7 bases from J, with 15 bases between. CDR3 DNA: TGTGCCAGCAGGTCTGCAGTCCTGGGGACCCAGTACTTC. Translated: CASRSAVLGTQYF.

This chain links TRBV10-3 with TRBJ1-6; D gene unclear. With 4 bases removed from V and 11 bases from J, the gap between germline ends came to 15 bases. CDR1 is ENHRY, CDR2 SYGVKD, per germline. The CDR3 sequence is 14 residues long. The CDR3 protein is CAISALWGGTPLHF. The DNA for the CDR3 is TGTGCCATCAGTGCGCTCTGGGGAGGCACACCCCTCCACTTT.

The chain recombines TRBV12-3 or TRBV12-4 with TRBJ1-2; D might be TRBD1 (5 bases). The CDR3 has 14 amino acids. V lost 3 bases to trimming and J lost 7 bases, with 15 bases between them. This CDR3 reads CASSFAGGLFGYTF. CDR3 bases: TGTGCCAGCAGTTTTGCTGGGGGATTGTTTGGCTACACCTTC.

This clonotype was counted at least ten times. The genes are TRBV30 and TRBJ1-1, with D uncertain. Trimming took off 2 bases at V and 3 bases at J, with 4 bases between the two ends. This CDR3 has 11 residues. Germline CDR1 and CDR2: GTSNPN and SVGIG (reference sequence). The CDR3 loop is CAWSQYTEAFF. CDR3 sequence (DNA): TGTGCCTGGAGTCAGTACACTGAAGCTTTCTTT.

The DNA for the CDR3 is TGTGCCAGCAGCAGGACAGGGACTAAAGCTTTCTTT. Amino acid sequence: CASSRTGTKAFF. This chain links TRBV9 with TRBJ1-1, with 8 bases fitting TRBD1. In germline, CDR1 is SGDLS, CDR2 YYNGEE. Trimming at V came to 4 bases and at J to 9 bases, leaving 5 bases not matched to a gene. The CDR3 runs to 12 residues.

This clonotype was seen many times. The DNA for the CDR3 is TGTGCCAGCAGCTGGGGACTTGCGGGAGCCGGGGAGCTGTTTTTT. It codes for CASSWGLAGAGELFF. V is TRBV5-5 and J is TRBJ2-2; TRBD2 agrees at 7 bases. Germline V gene data show CDR1 as SGHKS and CDR2 as YYEKEE (reference sequence). The ends lost 3 bases at V and 6 bases at J; junction bases unmatched: 8. The CDR3 runs 15 residues.

This clonotype was seen once. The rearrangement links TRBV7-8 to TRBJ1-1; weak D call: TRBD1 (6 bases). Deletions cut 5 bases from V and 5 bases from J, with 15 bases between. The CDR3 runs to 14 residues. In germline, CDR1 is SGHVS, CDR2 FQNEAQ. The CDR3 region is CASSTGQFRTEAFF. The CDR3 nucleotides are TGTGCCAGCAGCACCGGACAGTTTAGGACTGAAGCTTTCTTT.

This clonotype was recorded at least ten times. V gene TRBV7-8 combines with J gene TRBJ2-7, with TRBD2 matching over 8 bases. CDR3 length: 14 residues. Per the germline V gene, CDR1 is SGHVS and CDR2 is FQNEAQ. The V segment lost 6 bases and the J segment 4 bases; nucleotides outside the gene matches: 8. The CDR3 is CASRSAGVRYEQYF. The CDR3 DNA follows: TGTGCCAGCAGGTCAGCGGGAGTAAGGTACGAGCAGTACTTC.

This clonotype appeared many times. The CDR3 nucleotides are TGCAGTGCTACCCCGACAGTGCCCAATCAGCCCCAGCATTTT. Its translation is CSATPTVPNQPQHF. V gene TRBV20-1 combines with J gene TRBJ1-5; possibly TRBD1 for D (5 bases). Trimming removed 4 bases from V and 3 bases from J, with 13 bases in between. Germline V gene sequence: CDR1 DFQATT, CDR2 SNEGSKA (reference sequence). This CDR3 has 14 residues.

This clonotype occurred a few times. The chain carries TRBV3-1 and TRBJ2-7; D gene unclear. CDR3 size: 12 residues. Germline V lookup: CDR1 LGHDT, CDR2 YNNKEL (reference sequence). V was shortened by 4 bases and J by 3 bases, with 7 bases between the two germline ends. The CDR3 spells CASSLTYYEQYF. CDR3 DNA sequence: TGTGCCAGCAGCCTTACTTACTACGAGCAGTACTTC.

This clonotype was recorded many times. The CDR3 DNA follows: TGCAGTGCCCGAGGGGGGGTTGGTAGCAATCAGCCCCAGCATTTT. It encodes CSARGGVGSNQPQHF. The V gene is TRBV20-1, the J gene TRBJ1-5, with a tentative D call TRBD1 (6 bases). The germline gives CDR1 DFQATT, CDR2 SNEGSKA (reference sequence). V lost 6 bases and J lost 0, with 15 bases in between. The CDR3 totals 15 residues.

The J gene is TRBJ1-2, the V gene TRBV29-1; D is undetermined. This CDR3 has 14 residues. Deletions cut 1 base from V and 8 bases from J, with 17 bases between. Germline V gene lookup returns CDR1 SQVTM and CDR2 ANQGSEA. The CDR3 spells CSVEVGIAGFGYTF. The DNA for the CDR3 is TGCAGCGTTGAAGTCGGAATTGCGGGTTTCGGCTACACCTTC.

This clonotype was seen repeatedly, ten times or more. The V gene is TRBV6-6, the J gene TRBJ1-1, with unresolved D. Trimming shortened V by 0 bases and J by 4 bases, and 15 bases separated the two germline ends. The V gene's germline CDR1 is MNHNY and CDR2 SVGAGI (reference sequence). This CDR3 is built from 16 residues. CDR3 bases: TGTGCCAGCAGTTACTCGAGTCCAGGTTCCATCACTGAAGCTTTCTTT. This gives the protein CASSYSSPGSITEAFF.

The chain has TRBV10-3 and TRBJ1-5, with TRBD1 matching 11 bases. The germline gives CDR1 ENHRY, CDR2 SYGVKD. There are 15 residues in the CDR3. With 2 bases clipped from V and 7 bases from J, the junction kept 4 bases outside the gene matches. DNA of the CDR3: TGTGCCATCAGTGAGGGACAGGGGGCTCGGCAGCCCCAGCATTTT. Translation gives CAISEGQGARQPQHF.